What follows are 11 T cell receptor beta chains derived from one specimen sequenced in a study of T cell repertoires in cytomegalovirus infection. TCRdb re-derived calls from the reads in MiXCR, one entry per CDR3 protein. The table shows fewer than 1,000,000 distinct CDR3 sequences, with approximately 33% occurring only once. Antigens of these TCRs are unknown. The sample was cultured CD8+ T cells from PBMCs, taken from culture after CMV antigen stimulation. These receptors were obtained from a human donor in good health (CMV status not recorded). Some clones in this sample may be carry-over from other donors' samples.

A single count supports this clonotype. The chain recombines TRBV4-1 with TRBJ2-1, with a possible D match to TRBD2 (5 bases). This CDR3 is 16 amino acids long. Trimming cost V 4 bases and J 5 bases, with 18 bases left between them. Germline V gene lookup returns CDR1 MGHRA and CDR2 YSYEKL. The CDR3: CASSPELATRNNEQFF. In nucleotides, the CDR3 is TGCGCCAGCAGCCCCGAGTTAGCGACGAGAAACAATGAGCAGTTCTTC.

The table lists this clonotype with many counts. V and J are TRBV28 and TRBJ1-6, with 9 bases aligning to TRBD1. Trimming cost V 1 base and J 0 bases; bases outside gene matches: 4. CDR1 is MDHEN, CDR2 SYDVKM, per germline. There are 18 residues in the CDR3. CDR3 nucleotide sequence: TGTGCCAGCAGTTTATCGGGACAGGGCTTCTCCTATAATTCACCCCTCCACTTT. This sequence encodes CASSLSGQGFSYNSPLHF.

The gene calls are TRBV6-6 and TRBJ1-2; D might be TRBD1 (6 bases). This CDR3 region has 16 residues. Germline V CDR1 and CDR2: MNHNY, SVGAGI (reference sequence). Trimming pared 4 bases from V and 4 bases from J, leaving 19 bases between. The CDR3 protein is CASSFTSPEGGYGYTF. The CDR3 region has the DNA TGTGCCAGCAGTTTCACTTCTCCCGAAGGGGGCTATGGCTACACCTTC.

This clonotype was found many times. An end of the junction does not agree with germline; a read error may underlie this. The chain combines TRBV7-7 with TRBJ2-3, with 9 positions matching TRBD2. The CDR3 is 14 residues long. Germline V CDR1 and CDR2: SSHAT, FNYEAQ (reference sequence). The CDR3 DNA reads TGTGCTAGCACCGCGGGGGGGCCAGGGGATACGCAGTATTTT. It specifies CASTAGGPGDTQYF.

This clonotype was picked up a small number of times. The rearrangement uses TRBV7-9 and TRBJ1-1; perhaps TRBD1 as D (5 bases). Per germline, CDR1 SEHNR and CDR2 FQNEAQ (reference sequence). The CDR3 length is 15 residues. Trimming shortened V by 2 bases and J by 2 bases, and 12 bases separated the two germline ends. The CDR3 region is CASSLHRGINTEAFF. The CDR3 bases are TGTGCCAGCAGCTTACATCGGGGCATAAACACTGAAGCTTTCTTT.

CDR3 region: CASSLNPQGVTDTQYF. CDR3 bases: TGCGCCAGCAGCCTCAATCCTCAGGGGGTCACAGATACGCAGTATTTT. The J gene is TRBJ2-3, the V gene TRBV4-1; 7 bases line up with TRBD1. Germline V gives CDR1 MGHRA, CDR2 YSYEKL. J gave up 2 bases and V 4 bases, and 9 bases lay outside the gene matches. The CDR3 has 16 amino acids.

This clonotype was seen ten or more times. This chain joins TRBV6-1 and TRBJ1-5; D is unclear. This CDR3 is 14 amino acids long. V was trimmed by 5 bases and J by 3 bases, leaving 11 bases between them. Germline values: CDR1 MNHNS, CDR2 SASEGT. CDR3 DNA: TGTGCCAGCAGTCCCCACAGTCTCAATCAGCCCCAGCATTTT. It is translated as CASSPHSLNQPQHF.

The rearrangement uses TRBV4-3 and TRBJ1-1; D is unclear. V was clipped by 1 base and J by 0 bases, with 6 bases between them. CDR1 is LGHNA and CDR2 is YSLEER in the germline V gene. The CDR3 totals 14 residues. CDR3 sequence reads: CASSQAFLNTEAFF. CDR3 sequence (DNA): TGCGCCAGCAGCCAAGCATTCCTGAACACTGAAGCTTTCTTT.

The chain recombines TRBV7-2 with TRBJ1-1; D remains ambiguous. The germline V gene encodes CDR1 SGHTA and CDR2 FQGNSA. V lost 6 bases to trimming and J lost 1 base, with 9 bases between them. This CDR3 spans 13 amino acids. The CDR3 reads CASRSGRNTEAFF. CDR3 in DNA: TGTGCCAGCAGATCCGGACGGAACACTGAAGCTTTCTTT.

This clonotype was counted a few times. The rearrangement joins TRBV7-9 to TRBJ2-1; 8 positions agree with TRBD2. This CDR3 is 18 amino acids long. Trimming cost V 1 base and J 0 bases; bases outside gene matches: 8. Germline V CDR1 and CDR2: SEHNR, FQNEAQ (reference sequence). The CDR3 sequence is CASSLEFGGGISYNEQFF. The CDR3 region has the DNA TGTGCCAGCAGCTTAGAGTTTGGCGGGGGGATCTCCTACAATGAGCAGTTCTTC.

The chain combines TRBV10-3 with TRBJ1-1, with D maybe TRBD1 (5 bases). Trimming left V 6 bases short and J 0 bases short, with 14 bases between. CDR1 is ENHRY and CDR2 is SYGVKD in the germline V gene. This CDR3 is built from 15 residues. The CDR3 sequence is CAISDLGLMNTEAFF. In DNA form, the CDR3 reads TGTGCCATCAGCGATTTGGGACTGATGAACACTGAAGCTTTCTTT.